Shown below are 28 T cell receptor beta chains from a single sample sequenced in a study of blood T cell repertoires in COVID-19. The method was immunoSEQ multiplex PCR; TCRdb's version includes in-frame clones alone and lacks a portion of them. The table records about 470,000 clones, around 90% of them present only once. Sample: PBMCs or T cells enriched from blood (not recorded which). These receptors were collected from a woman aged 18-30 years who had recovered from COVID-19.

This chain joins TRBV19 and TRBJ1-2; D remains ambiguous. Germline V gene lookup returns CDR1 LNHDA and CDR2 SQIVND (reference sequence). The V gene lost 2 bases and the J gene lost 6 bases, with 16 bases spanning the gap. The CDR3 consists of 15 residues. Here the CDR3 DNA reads TGTGCCAGTAGTATATCCGGGGTCGACCCAAATGGCTACACCTTC. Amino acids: CASSISGVDPNGYTF.

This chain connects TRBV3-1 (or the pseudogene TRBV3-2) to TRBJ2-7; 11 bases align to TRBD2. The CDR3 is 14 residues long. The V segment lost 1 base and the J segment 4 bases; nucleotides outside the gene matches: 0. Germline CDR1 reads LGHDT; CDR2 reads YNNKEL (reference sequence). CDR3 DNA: TGTGCCAGCAGCCAAGGGACTAGCGGGTACGAGCAGTACTTC. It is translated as CASSQGTSGYEQYF.

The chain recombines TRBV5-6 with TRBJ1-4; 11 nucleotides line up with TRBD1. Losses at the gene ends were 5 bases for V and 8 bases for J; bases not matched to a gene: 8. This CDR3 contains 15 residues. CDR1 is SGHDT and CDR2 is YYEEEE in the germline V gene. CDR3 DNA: TGTGCCAGCAGGAACCGGGACAGGGGGGGAGAAAAACTGTTTTTT. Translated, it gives CASRNRDRGGEKLFF.

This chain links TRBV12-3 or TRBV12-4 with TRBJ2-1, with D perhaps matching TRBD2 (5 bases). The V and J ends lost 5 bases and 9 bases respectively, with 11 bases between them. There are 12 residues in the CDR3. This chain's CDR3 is CASSAPGSEQFF. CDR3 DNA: TGTGCCAGCAGTGCGCCTGGGAGTGAGCAGTTCTTC.

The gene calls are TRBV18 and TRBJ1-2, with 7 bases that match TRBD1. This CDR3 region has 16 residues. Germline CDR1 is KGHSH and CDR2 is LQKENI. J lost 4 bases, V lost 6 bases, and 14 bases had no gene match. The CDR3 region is CASSLGAPGQLYGYTF. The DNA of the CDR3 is TGTGCCAGCTCGCTGGGAGCGCCGGGACAGCTCTATGGCTACACCTTC. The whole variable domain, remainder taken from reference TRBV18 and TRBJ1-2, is NAGVMQNPRHLVRRRGQEARLRCSPMKGHSHVYWYRQLPEEGLKFMVYLQKENIIDESGMPKERFSAEFPKEGPSILRIQQVVRGDSAAYFCASSLGAPGQLYGYTFGSGTRLTVV.

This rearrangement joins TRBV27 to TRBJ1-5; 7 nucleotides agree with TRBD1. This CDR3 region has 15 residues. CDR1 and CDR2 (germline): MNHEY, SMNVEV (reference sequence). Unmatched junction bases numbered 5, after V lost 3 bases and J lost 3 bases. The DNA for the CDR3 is TGTGCCAGCAGTTTTACAGGGGAAGCCAATCAGCCCCAGCATTTT. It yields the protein CASSFTGEANQPQHF.

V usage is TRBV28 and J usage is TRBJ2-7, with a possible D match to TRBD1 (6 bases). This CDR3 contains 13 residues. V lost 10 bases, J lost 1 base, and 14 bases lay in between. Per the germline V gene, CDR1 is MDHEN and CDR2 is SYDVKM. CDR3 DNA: TGTGCCATCACAGGGAAGGGGTCCTACGAGCAGTACTTC. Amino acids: CAITGKGSYEQYF.

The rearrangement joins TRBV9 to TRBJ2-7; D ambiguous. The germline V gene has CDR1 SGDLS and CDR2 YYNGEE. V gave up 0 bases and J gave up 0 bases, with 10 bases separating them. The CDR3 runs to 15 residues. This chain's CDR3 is CASSVDGASSYEQYF. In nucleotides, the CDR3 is TGTGCCAGCAGCGTAGACGGAGCCAGCTCCTACGAGCAGTACTTC. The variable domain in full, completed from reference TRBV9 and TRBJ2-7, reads DSGVTQTPKHLITATGQRVTLRCSPRSGDLSVYWYQQSLDQGLQFLIQYYNGEERAKGNILERFSAQQFPDLHSELNLSSLELGDSALYFCASSVDGASSYEQYFGPGTRLTVT.

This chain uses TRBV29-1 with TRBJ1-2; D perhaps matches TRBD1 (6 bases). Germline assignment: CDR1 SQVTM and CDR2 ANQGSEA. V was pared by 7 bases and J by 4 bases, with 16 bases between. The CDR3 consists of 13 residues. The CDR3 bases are TGCAGCGCCTCAGGGGTTCGCGCCTATGGCTACACCTTC. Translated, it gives CSASGVRAYGYTF.

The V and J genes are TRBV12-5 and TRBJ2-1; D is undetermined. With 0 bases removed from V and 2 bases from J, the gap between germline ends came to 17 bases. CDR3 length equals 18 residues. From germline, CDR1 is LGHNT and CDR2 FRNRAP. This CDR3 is CASGLVITAARTYNEQFF. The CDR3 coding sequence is TGTGCTAGTGGTTTGGTTATAACCGCCGCCAGAACCTACAATGAGCAGTTCTTC.

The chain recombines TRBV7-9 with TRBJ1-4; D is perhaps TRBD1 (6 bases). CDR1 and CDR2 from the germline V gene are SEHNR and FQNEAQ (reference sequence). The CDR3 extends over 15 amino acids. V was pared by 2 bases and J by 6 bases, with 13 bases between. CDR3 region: CASSLKGGLDEKLFF. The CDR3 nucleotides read TGTGCCAGCAGCTTAAAGGGGGGGTTGGATGAAAAACTGTTTTTT.

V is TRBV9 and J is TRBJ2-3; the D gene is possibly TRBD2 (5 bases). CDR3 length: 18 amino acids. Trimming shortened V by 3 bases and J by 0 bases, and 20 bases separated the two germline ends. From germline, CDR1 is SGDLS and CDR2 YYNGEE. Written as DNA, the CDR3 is TGTGCCAGCAGCGGAGAATTGTGGTTCGGGGAGAGCACAGATACGCAGTATTTT. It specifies CASSGELWFGESTDTQYF.

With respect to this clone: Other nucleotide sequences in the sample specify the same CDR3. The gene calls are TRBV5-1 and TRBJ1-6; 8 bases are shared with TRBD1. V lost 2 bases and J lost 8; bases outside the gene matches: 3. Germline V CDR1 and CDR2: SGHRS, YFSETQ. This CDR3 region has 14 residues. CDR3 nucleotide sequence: TGCGCCAGCAGCTTAGGACAGGGCGATTCACCCCTCCACTTT. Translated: CASSLGQGDSPLHF.

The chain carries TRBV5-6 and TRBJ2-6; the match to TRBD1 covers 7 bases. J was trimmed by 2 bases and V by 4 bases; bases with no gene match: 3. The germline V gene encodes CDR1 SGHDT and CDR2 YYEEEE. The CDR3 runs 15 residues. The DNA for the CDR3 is TGTGCCAGCAGCGGTACAGGGGCTGGGGCCAACGTCCTGACTTTC. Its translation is CASSGTGAGANVLTF.

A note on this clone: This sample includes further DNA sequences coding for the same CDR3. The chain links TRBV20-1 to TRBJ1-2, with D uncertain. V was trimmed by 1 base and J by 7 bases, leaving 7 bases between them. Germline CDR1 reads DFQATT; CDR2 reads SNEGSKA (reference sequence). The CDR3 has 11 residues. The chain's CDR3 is CSARGLSGYTF. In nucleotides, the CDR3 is TGCAGTGCTAGAGGTTTGAGTGGCTACACCTTC.

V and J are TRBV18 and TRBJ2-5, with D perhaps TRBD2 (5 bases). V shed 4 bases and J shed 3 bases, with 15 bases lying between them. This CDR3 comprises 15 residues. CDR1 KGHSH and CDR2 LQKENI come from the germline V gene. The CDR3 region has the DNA TGTGCCAGCTCACAGGCGACACTGAGGGAAGAGACCCAGTACTTC. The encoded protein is CASSQATLREETQYF.

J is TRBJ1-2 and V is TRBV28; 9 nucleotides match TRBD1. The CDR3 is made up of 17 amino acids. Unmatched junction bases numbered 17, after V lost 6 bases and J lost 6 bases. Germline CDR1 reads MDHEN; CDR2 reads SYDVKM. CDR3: CASRGGGTGFALHGYTF. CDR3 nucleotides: TGTGCCAGCAGGGGAGGCGGGACAGGGTTTGCACTCCATGGCTACACCTTC.

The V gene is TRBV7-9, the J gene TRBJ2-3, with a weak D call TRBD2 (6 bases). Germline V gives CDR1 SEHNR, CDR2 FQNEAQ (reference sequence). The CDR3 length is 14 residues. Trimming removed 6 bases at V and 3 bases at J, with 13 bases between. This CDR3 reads CASSPGRGTDTQYF. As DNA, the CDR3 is TGTGCCAGCAGTCCCGGGCGGGGAACAGATACGCAGTATTTT. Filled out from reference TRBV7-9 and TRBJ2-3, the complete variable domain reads DTGVSQNPRHKITKRGQNVTFRCDPISEHNRLYWYRQTLGQGPEFLTYFQNEAQLEKSRLLSDRFSAERPKGSFSTLEIQRTEQGDSAMYLCASSPGRGTDTQYFGPGTRLTVL.

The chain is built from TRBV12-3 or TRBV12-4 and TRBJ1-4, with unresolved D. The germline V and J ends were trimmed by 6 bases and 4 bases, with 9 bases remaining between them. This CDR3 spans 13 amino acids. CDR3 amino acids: CASSLNRNEKLFF. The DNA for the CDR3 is TGTGCCAGCAGCCTAAATCGTAATGAAAAACTGTTTTTT.

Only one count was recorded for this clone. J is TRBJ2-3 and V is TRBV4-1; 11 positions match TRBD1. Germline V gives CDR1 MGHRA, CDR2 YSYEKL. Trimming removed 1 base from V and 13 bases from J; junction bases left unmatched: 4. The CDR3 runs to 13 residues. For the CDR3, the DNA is TGCGCCAGCAGCCAAGCGGACAGGGGGCAAAAGTATTTT. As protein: CASSQADRGQKYF.

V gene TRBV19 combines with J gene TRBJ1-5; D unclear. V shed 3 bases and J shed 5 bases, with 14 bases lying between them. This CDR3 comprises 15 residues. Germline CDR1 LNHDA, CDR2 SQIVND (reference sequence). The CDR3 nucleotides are TGTGCCAGTAGTATTAATTTGGCGGCGGATCAGCCCCAGCATTTT. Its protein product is CASSINLAADQPQHF.

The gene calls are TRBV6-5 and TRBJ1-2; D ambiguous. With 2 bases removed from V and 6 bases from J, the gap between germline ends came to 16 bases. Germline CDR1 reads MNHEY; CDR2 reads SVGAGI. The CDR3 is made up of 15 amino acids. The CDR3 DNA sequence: TGTGCCAGCAGTTACGAGGTCTCGGGGTATGATGGCTACACCTTC. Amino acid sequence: CASSYEVSGYDGYTF.

CDR3 loop: CASSRSGTQETQYF. CDR3 nucleotides: TGTGCCAGCAGCCGGAGCGGGACCCAAGAGACCCAGTACTTC. The rearrangement uses TRBV11-2 and TRBJ2-5; TRBD2 aligns across 7 bases. CDR3 size: 14 residues. Germline lookup yields CDR1 SGHAT and CDR2 FQNNGV. V was clipped by 5 bases and J by 1 base; unmatched bases: 4.

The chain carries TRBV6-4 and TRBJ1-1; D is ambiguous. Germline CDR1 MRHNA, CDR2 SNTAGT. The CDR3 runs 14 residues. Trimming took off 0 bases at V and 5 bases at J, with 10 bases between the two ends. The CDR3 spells CASSDSSTGTEAFF. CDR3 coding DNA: TGTGCCAGCAGTGACTCATCGACGGGGACTGAAGCTTTCTTT.

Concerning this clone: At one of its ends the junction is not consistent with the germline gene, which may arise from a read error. The DNA of the CDR3 is TGTGCCAGCAGCCCCATATCCCCGACAGGGGGCGTTCTCCCCTTC. Translation: CASSPISPTGGVLPF. This sequence joins TRBV28 and TRBJ1-2; 10 positions agree with TRBD1. The germline gives CDR1 MDHEN, CDR2 SYDVKM. The CDR3 is 15 amino acids.

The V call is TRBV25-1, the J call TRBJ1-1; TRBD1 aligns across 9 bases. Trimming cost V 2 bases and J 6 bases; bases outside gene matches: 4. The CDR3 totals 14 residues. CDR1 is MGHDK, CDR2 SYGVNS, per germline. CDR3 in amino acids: CASSERDRAPEAFF. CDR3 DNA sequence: TGTGCCAGCAGTGAAAGGGACAGGGCTCCTGAAGCTTTCTTT.

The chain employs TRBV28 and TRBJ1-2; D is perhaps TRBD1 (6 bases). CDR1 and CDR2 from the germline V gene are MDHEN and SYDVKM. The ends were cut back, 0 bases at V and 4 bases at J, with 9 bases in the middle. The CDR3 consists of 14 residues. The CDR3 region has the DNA TGTGCCAGCAGTTTATGGGGGGCGGGCTATGGCTACACCTTC. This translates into CASSLWGAGYGYTF.

CDR3 nucleotide sequence: TGTGCCACCAGTGATCGAGAGACCCAGTACTTC. This encodes CATSDRETQYF. The rearrangement uses TRBV24-1 and TRBJ2-5, with no clear D. V was pared by 3 bases and J by 4 bases, with 2 bases between. Germline assignment: CDR1 KGHDR and CDR2 SFDVKD. The CDR3 runs 11 residues.